The T cell receptor beta chain under discussion was sequenced for a study of spatial heterogeneity in lung cancer. CDR1 and CDR2 from the germline V gene are MNHEY and SVGAGI. Deletions cut 6 bases from V and 0 bases from J, with 14 bases between. This CDR3 has 16 residues. Each molecule of TCR cDNA was tagged with one unique molecular identifier. A single record per CDR3 protein comes from TCRdb applying MiXCR to the 5' RACE reads. The table has approximately 15,000 distinct CDR3 sequences, 3.6% seen once. This clonotype was found many times. Found in a library prepared for alpha chains, this beta chain is an off-target read, and its abundance has little meaning. Time point given: sample taken at primary tumor resection. The donors were fewer than 80 patients with non-small cell lung cancer that was early-stage and untreated. Frozen PBMC, nontumor lung or tumor provided whole RNA, which was sequenced unsorted.

The sequence derives from a male donor with early-stage non-small cell lung cancer. The specimen comprised normal lung tissue next to the tumor, sampled at surgery. The chain is built from TRBV6-5 and TRBJ2-2; D gene ambiguous. This chain's CDR3 is CASRNIPLANTGELFF. CDR3 DNA sequence: TGTGCCAGCAGGAACATCCCTCTCGCGAACACCGGGGAGCTGTTTTTT.